The next 20 T cell receptor beta chains were all read from a single sample in a study of OX40 agonist ivuxolimab in advanced cancers. Measured with immunoSEQ multiplex PCR; TCRdb has only the in-frame clones, and not every one. The repertoire holds tens of thousands of clones, around 94% seen once, with 15% to 18% in the top ten. The starting material was CD4+ or CD8+ T cells sorted from blood, obtained in a trial of the OX40 agonist ivuxolimab. The receptors stem from an adult with an advanced solid tumor such as melanoma, head and neck, liver or kidney cancer.

The V call is TRBV4-2, the J call TRBJ2-5; 8 nucleotides align to TRBD1. This CDR3 contains 17 residues. Germline assignment: CDR1 LGHNA and CDR2 YNFKEQ. V shed 1 base, J shed 0 bases, and the junction held 7 bases outside the gene matches. In DNA form, the CDR3 reads TGTGCCAGCAGCCAAGGGACAGGGCGTGAGTACCAAGAGACCCAGTACTTC. Protein: CASSQGTGREYQETQYF.

This clone was seen only a few times. No conserved phenylalanine or tryptophan ends this CDR3, so it is likely a read error. Because the CDR3's place on the DNA is in doubt, the DNA is left out and the CDR3 is given as listed by TCRdb. This rearrangement joins TRBV6-1 to TRBJ1-2. The CDR3 spans 10 residues, counting both ends. CDR1 is MNHNS, CDR2 SASEGT, per germline. The CDR3 reads CASSESLPLI.

The chain carries TRBV7-2 and TRBJ2-7, with D uncertain. The germline gives CDR1 SGHTA, CDR2 FQGNSA. The CDR3 contains 13 residues. The V end was cut by 3 bases, the J end by 4 bases, with 10 bases between. This chain's CDR3 is CASSFETNYEQYF. CDR3 DNA: TGTGCCAGCAGCTTCGAGACGAATTACGAGCAGTACTTC. The full variable domain, completed using reference TRBV7-2 and TRBJ2-7, is GAGVSQSPSNKVTEKGKDVELRCDPISGHTALYWYRQSLGQGLEFLIYFQGNSAPDKSGLPSDRFSAERTGGSVSTLTIQRTQQEDSAVYLCASSFETNYEQYFGPGTRLTVT.

The genes are TRBV7-9 and TRBJ2-1, with TRBD1 matching over 9 bases. Germline V CDR1 and CDR2: SEHNR, FQNEAQ (reference sequence). V shed 0 bases and J 9 bases; nucleotides not matched to a gene: 15. This CDR3 spans 18 amino acids. In nucleotides, the CDR3 is TGTGCCAGCAGCTTAGCGCCCGGATTGGACAGGGGACAGATTGAGCAGTTCTTC. This translates into CASSLAPGLDRGQIEQFF.

The chain uses TRBV7-7 and TRBJ2-7; the match to TRBD1 covers 10 bases. CDR3 length: 15 amino acids. After removal of 5 bases from V and 7 bases from J, the junction contained 11 bases not matched to a gene. Germline CDR1 SSHAT, CDR2 FNYEAQ (reference sequence). The CDR3, as DNA: TGTGCCAGCAGCCTGACGTGGGGACAGGGGAGTGAGCAGTACTTC. It yields the protein CASSLTWGQGSEQYF.

The V call is TRBV6-6, the J call TRBJ2-7; D gene unclear. This CDR3 is built from 11 residues. Germline values: CDR1 MNHNY, CDR2 SVGAGI (reference sequence). V lost 7 bases, J lost 3 bases, and 7 bases lay in between. The DNA of the CDR3 is TGTGCCAGCACGATGAACTACGAGCAGTACTTC. Protein: CASTMNYEQYF.

The chain employs TRBV19 and TRBJ1-3; possibly TRBD1 for D (6 bases). Germline loops: CDR1 LNHDA, CDR2 SQIVND (reference sequence). V was shortened by 0 bases and J by 0 bases, with 15 bases between the two germline ends. This CDR3 is built from 18 residues. In DNA form, the CDR3 reads TGTGCCAGTAGTATAGACCCCCCCGGACAGTTCTCTGGAAACACCATATATTTT. This gives the protein CASSIDPPGQFSGNTIYF.

The CDR3 is CASSLVSLGTEAFF. CDR3 in DNA: TGTGCCAGCAGCTTAGTCAGCCTAGGCACTGAAGCTTTCTTT. The chain has TRBV7-9 and TRBJ1-1; D remains ambiguous. The CDR3 runs to 14 residues. Between the trimmed V and J ends, which lost 1 base and 4 bases, there was a span of 10 bases. Germline loops: CDR1 SEHNR, CDR2 FQNEAQ (reference sequence).

This chain connects TRBV7-9 to TRBJ1-2; D is unclear. V lost 2 bases and J lost 5, with 21 bases in between. Germline V gene data show CDR1 as SEHNR and CDR2 as FQNEAQ (reference sequence). The CDR3 consists of 17 residues. The CDR3 here is CASSLPTLRAQKYGYTF. The CDR3, as DNA: TGTGCCAGCAGCTTACCTACCTTGAGGGCCCAGAAGTATGGCTACACCTTC.

The chain is built from TRBV11-3 and TRBJ1-1, with TRBD1 identical over 7 bases. The germline V gene encodes CDR1 SGHNT and CDR2 YENEEA. The CDR3 runs 15 residues. The trim removed 5 bases at V and 0 bases at J, leaving 6 bases unmatched. The CDR3 DNA reads TGTGCCAGCAGCGGTAGACAGGGAGTGAACACTGAAGCTTTCTTT. Translating it yields CASSGRQGVNTEAFF.

The rearrangement uses TRBV28 and TRBJ1-1; 7 bases align to TRBD1. The length of the CDR3 is 15 residues. Germline assignment: CDR1 MDHEN and CDR2 SYDVKM. V was pared by 2 bases and J by 1 base, with 4 bases of the junction left unmatched. The CDR3 bases are TGTGCCAGCAGTTTACGGACAGGCGCGAACACTGAAGCTTTCTTT. It yields the protein CASSLRTGANTEAFF.

This sequence joins TRBV7-9 and TRBJ1-2; TRBD1 aligns across 11 bases. Germline V gives CDR1 SEHNR, CDR2 FQNEAQ (reference sequence). The J segment lost 9 bases and the V segment lost 5 bases, leaving 8 bases of the junction unmatched. The CDR3 totals 14 residues. The CDR3 sequence: CASSLGTGGRSYTF. Written as DNA, the CDR3 is TGTGCCAGCAGCCTGGGGACAGGGGGTCGAAGCTACACCTTC.

This clone was observed a single time. The V gene is TRBV6-5, the J gene TRBJ1-1, with D uncertain. The V end lost 2 bases, the J end lost 1 base, and 11 bases lay between the germline ends. CDR3 size: 15 residues. CDR1 and CDR2 from the germline V gene are MNHEY and SVGAGI. The DNA for the CDR3 is TGTGCCAGCAGTTACCCCCCGATGGCGAACACTGAAGCTTTCTTT. This gives the protein CASSYPPMANTEAFF.

In DNA form, the CDR3 reads TGTGCCAGCAGCCGTGTGGTAAACAATGAGCAGTTCTTC. It encodes CASSRVVNNEQFF. This chain links TRBV5-6 with TRBJ2-1; no definite D call. The CDR3 contains 13 residues. The germline gives CDR1 SGHDT, CDR2 YYEEEE. Trimming cost V 4 bases and J 5 bases, with 10 bases left between them.

V and J are TRBV27 and TRBJ1-5; the D is unclear. Germline V CDR1 and CDR2: MNHEY, SMNVEV (reference sequence). V was shortened by 0 bases and J by 5 bases, with 11 bases between the two germline ends. The CDR3 is 15 residues long. The CDR3 coding sequence is TGTGCCAGCAGTTTATCGATGGGCGGCCATCAGCCCCAGCATTTT. Amino acid sequence: CASSLSMGGHQPQHF.

The gene calls are TRBV29-1 and TRBJ2-7, with D tentatively TRBD2 (5 bases). V was trimmed by 3 bases and J by 6 bases, leaving 21 bases between them. Germline loops: CDR1 SQVTM, CDR2 ANQGSEA. The CDR3 spans 15 residues. The CDR3 DNA reads TGCAGCGTTGAGTTCTCGGGAAGGGCCCGCACCGAGCAGTACTTC. As protein: CSVEFSGRARTEQYF.

This chain connects TRBV5-1 to TRBJ1-5, with a tentative D call TRBD1 (6 bases). CDR1 is SGHRS, CDR2 YFSETQ, per germline. CDR3 length: 15 residues. Trimming took 5 bases from V and 1 from J, leaving 13 bases between them. CDR3 DNA sequence: TGCGCCAGCAGTCCAGGGGAGAGGAGCAATCAGCCCCAGCATTTT. It codes for CASSPGERSNQPQHF.

Comment on this clone: Other DNA sequences in the same sample also yield this CDR3. The chain combines TRBV7-9 with TRBJ2-7; tentative D call: TRBD1 (5 bases). The CDR3 loop spans 12 amino acids. The V end lost 5 bases, the J end lost 1 base, and 6 bases lay between the germline ends. The germline V gene encodes CDR1 SEHNR and CDR2 FQNEAQ (reference sequence). The DNA for the CDR3 is TGTGCCAGCAGCCCAGGGTCCTACGAGCAGTACTTC. This sequence encodes CASSPGSYEQYF. Combining the CDR3 with reference TRBV7-9 and TRBJ2-7 gives the whole variable domain DTGVSQNPRHKITKRGQNVTFRCDPISEHNRLYWYRQTLGQGPEFLTYFQNEAQLEKSRLLSDRFSAERPKGSFSTLEIQRTEQGDSAMYLCASSPGSYEQYFGPGTRLTVT.

The chain carries TRBV4-3 and TRBJ2-3; D might be TRBD1 (8 bases). Trimming cost V 3 bases and J 3 bases, with 19 bases left between them. The germline V gene has CDR1 LGHNA and CDR2 YSLEER. The CDR3 extends over 17 amino acids. This CDR3 is CASSHRQGRAGTDTQYF. The DNA of the CDR3 is TGCGCCAGCAGCCATAGACAGGGGAGAGCGGGGACAGATACGCAGTATTTT.

By proportion, this clone is medium-sized. The chain is built from TRBV27 and TRBJ2-7, with D tentatively TRBD1 (6 bases). V shed 3 bases and J shed 2 bases, with 14 bases lying between them. The CDR3 covers 15 residues. Germline V CDR1 and CDR2: MNHEY, SMNVEV (reference sequence). The CDR3 is CASSFTSGDTYEQYF. The CDR3 coding sequence is TGTGCCAGCAGTTTCACCTCAGGGGACACCTACGAGCAGTACTTC.